The T cell receptor (beta chain) under discussion was sequenced for a study of metastatic and nonmetastatic thyroid tumors (dated by TCRdb to the early 2020s). Concerning the study at large: For patients with malignant and with benign thyroid disease, the researchers compared repertoires between peripheral blood samples and tumor or nodule tissue samples.

The CDR3 measures 18 amino acids from cysteine to phenylalanine. CDR3 DNA only is kept here, 54 bases in frame from base 1. CDR1 SGHTA and CDR2 FQGNSA were looked up in the germline V gene. Germline trimming amounts to 4 bases on V and 5 bases on J, with 19 as the count of junction bases outside the gene matches. General findings and caveats noted by the study authors: In both blood and tumor samples, TCR beta diversity was reported to be significantly higher in malignant tumors than in benign nodules.

Before undergoing thyroid surgery, none of the patients had been given any kind of treatment. The study retrospectively analysed patient clinical samples collected from about 2012 to 2018 using T-cell receptor beta sequencing. The library was built by means of PCR. Instrument on record: Illumina HiSeq 4000. High-throughput sequencing was used to profile the CDR3 region of the TCR beta-chain in every patient. The original methods were these. A classifier to discriminate distant-metastatic papillary thyroid cancer patients was built from CDR3 differences across clinicopathological groups. The Shannon index was used to assess repertoire diversity, and the Morisita-Horn index was used to assess tumor-blood repertoire similarity. Using fastp trimming at Q25 and MiXCR clonotype assembly, TCRdb reanalyzed the public sequencing data and kept in-frame beta chains. These V and J calls are TCRdb output, not the study's own analysis. The sample includes around 34,000 clones, with around 17% observed a single time. The biggest ten clones account for around 3.1% of the sample.

Many counts were recorded for this clone. Its antigen has not been determined. No per-base quality is available; no much larger clone lies one base away. The chain couples TRBV7-2 to TRBJ2-7, and 8 bases in between align with TRBD2. The clonotype originates from a female donor with papillary thyroid cancer or a benign thyroid nodule (not recorded which). Some clones in this sample may be carry-over from other donors' samples. Material: blood. The CDR3 corresponds to CASSWFVYSSGNENEQYF. The DNA sequence is TGTGCCAGCAGCTGGTTCGTCTATAGTAGCGGGAACGAAAACGAGCAGTACTTC.